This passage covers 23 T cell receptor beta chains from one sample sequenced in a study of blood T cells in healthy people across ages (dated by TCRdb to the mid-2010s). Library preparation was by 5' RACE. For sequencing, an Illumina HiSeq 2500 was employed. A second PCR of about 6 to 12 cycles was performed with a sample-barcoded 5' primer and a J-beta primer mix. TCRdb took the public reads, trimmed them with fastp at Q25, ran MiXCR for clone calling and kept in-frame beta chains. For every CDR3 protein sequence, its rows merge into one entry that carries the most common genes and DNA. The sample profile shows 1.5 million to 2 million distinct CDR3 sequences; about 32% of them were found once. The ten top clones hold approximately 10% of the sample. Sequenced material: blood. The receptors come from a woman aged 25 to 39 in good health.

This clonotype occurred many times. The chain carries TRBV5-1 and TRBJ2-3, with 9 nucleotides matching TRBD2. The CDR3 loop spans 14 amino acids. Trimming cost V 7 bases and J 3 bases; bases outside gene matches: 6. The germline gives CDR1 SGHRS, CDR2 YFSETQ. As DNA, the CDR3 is TGCGCCAGCTGTAGCGGGGGTCTTACAGATACGCAGTATTTT. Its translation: CASCSGGLTDTQYF. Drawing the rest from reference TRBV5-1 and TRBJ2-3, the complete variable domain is KAGVTQTPRYLIKTRGQQVTLSCSPISGHRSVSWYQQTPGQGLQFLFEYFSETQRNKGNFPGRFSGRQFSNSRSEMNVSTLELGDSALYLCASCSGGLTDTQYFGPGTRLTVL.

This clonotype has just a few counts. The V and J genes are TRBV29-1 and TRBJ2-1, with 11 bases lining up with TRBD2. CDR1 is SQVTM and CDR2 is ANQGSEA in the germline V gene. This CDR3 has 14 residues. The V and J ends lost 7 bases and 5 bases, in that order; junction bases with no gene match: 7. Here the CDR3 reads CSAKGLAEDNEQFF. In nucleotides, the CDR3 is TGCAGCGCCAAGGGACTAGCGGAAGACAATGAGCAGTTCTTC.

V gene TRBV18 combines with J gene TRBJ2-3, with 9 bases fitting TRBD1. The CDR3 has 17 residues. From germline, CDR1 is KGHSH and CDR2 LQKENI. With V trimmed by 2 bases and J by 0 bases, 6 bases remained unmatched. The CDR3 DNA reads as TGTGCCAGCTCACCATTCACCGGGACAGGGAGCACAGATACGCAGTATTTT. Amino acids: CASSPFTGTGSTDTQYF. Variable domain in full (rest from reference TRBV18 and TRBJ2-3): NAGVMQNPRHLVRRRGQEARLRCSPMKGHSHVYWYRQLPEEGLKFMVYLQKENIIDESGMPKERFSAEFPKEGPSILRIQQVVRGDSAAYFCASSPFTGTGSTDTQYFGPGTRLTVL.

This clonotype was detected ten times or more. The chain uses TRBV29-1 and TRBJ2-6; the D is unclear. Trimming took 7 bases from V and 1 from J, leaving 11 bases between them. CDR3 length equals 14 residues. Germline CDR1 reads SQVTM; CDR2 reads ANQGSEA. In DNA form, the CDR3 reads TGCAGCGGTCAACGGAGTTCTGGGGCCAACGTCCTGACTTTC. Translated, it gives CSGQRSSGANVLTF. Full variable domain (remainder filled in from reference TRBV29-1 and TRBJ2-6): SAVISQKPSRDICQRGTSLTIQCQVDSQVTMMFWYRQQPGQSLTLIATANQGSEATYESGFVIDKFPISRPNLTFSTLTVSNMSPEDSSIYLCSGQRSSGANVLTFGAGSRLTVL.

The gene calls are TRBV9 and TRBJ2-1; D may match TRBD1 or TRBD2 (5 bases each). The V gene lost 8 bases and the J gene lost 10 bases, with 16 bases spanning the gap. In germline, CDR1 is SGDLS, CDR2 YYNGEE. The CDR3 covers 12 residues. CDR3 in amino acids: CASSPGTREQFF. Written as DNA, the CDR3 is TGTGCCAGTAGCCCGGGGACGAGGGAGCAGTTCTTC.

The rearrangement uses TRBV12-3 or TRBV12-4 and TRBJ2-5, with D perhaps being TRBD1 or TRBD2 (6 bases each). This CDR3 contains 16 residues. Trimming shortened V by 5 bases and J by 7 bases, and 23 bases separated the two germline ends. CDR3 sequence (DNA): TGTGCCAGCAGTGACCGTACGGACAGATTCGGGGGGACCCAGTACTTC. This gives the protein CASSDRTDRFGGTQYF.

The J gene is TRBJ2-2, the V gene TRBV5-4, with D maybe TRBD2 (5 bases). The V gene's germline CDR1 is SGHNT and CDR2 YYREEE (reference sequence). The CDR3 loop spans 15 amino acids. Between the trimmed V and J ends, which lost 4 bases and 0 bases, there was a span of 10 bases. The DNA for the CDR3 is TGTGCCAGCAGCGTGACTATTCCGAACACCGGGGAGCTGTTTTTT. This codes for CASSVTIPNTGELFF.

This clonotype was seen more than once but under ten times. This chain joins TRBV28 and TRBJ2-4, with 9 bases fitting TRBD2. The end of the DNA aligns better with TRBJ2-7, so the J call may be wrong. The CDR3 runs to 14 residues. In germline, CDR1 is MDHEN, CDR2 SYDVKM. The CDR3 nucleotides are TGTGCCAGCAGTTGGGCGGGAGGGGTCCACGAGCAGTACTTC. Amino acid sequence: CASSWAGGVHEQYF.

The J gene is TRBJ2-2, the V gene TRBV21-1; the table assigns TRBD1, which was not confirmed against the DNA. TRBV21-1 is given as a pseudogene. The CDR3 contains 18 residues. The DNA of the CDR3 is TGTGCCAGCAGCACGCCCCATGGGGGGTGTCATCACACCGGGGAGCTGTTTTTT. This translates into CASSTPHGGCHHTGELFF.

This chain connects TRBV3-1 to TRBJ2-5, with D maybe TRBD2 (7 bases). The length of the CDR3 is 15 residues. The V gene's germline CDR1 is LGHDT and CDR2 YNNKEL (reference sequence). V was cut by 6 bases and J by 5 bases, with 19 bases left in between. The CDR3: CASRGGGGADETQYF. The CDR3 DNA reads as TGTGCCAGCAGAGGAGGGGGGGGCGCCGACGAGACCCAGTACTTC.

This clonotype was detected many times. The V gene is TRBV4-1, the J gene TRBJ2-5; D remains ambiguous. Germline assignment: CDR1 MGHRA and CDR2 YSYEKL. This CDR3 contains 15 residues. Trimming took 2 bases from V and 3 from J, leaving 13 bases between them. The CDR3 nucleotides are TGCGCCAGCAGCCAAACCGGTGGTGGGAAAGAGACCCAGTACTTC. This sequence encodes CASSQTGGGKETQYF.

CDR3 DNA: TGCGCCAGCAGCTCCCAGACTAGTCGGGAGCAGTTCTTC. Its translation: CASSSQTSREQFF. The rearrangement joins TRBV5-1 to TRBJ2-1, with a possible D match to TRBD2 (6 bases). Germline lookup yields CDR1 SGHRS and CDR2 YFSETQ. This CDR3 spans 13 amino acids. Between the trimmed V and J ends, which lost 3 bases and 10 bases, there was a span of 14 bases.

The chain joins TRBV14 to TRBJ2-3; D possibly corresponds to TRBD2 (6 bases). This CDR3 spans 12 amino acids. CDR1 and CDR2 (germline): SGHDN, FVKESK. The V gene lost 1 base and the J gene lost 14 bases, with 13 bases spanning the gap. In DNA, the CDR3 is TGTGCCAGCAGCCAAGGGGGCCTAGCGATGTATTTT. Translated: CASSQGGLAMYF.

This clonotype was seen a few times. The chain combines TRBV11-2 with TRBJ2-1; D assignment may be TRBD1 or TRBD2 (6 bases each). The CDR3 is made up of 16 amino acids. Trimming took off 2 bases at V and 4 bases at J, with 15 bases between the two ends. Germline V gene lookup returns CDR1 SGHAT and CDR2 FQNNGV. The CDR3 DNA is TGTGCCAGCAGCTTAATGGGGGGCGTCGGGTACAATGAGCAGTTCTTC. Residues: CASSLMGGVGYNEQFF.

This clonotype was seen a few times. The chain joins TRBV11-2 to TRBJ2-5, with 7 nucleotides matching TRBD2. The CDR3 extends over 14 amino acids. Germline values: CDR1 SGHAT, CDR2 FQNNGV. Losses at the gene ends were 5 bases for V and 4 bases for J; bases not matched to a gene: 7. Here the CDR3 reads CASSASGEGETQYF. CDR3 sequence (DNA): TGTGCCAGCAGCGCCAGCGGGGAGGGAGAGACCCAGTACTTC. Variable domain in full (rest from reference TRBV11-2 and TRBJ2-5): EAGVAQSPRYKIIEKRQSVAFWCNPISGHATLYWYQQILGQGPKLLIQFQNNGVVDDSQLPKDRFSAERLKGVDSTLKIQPAKLEDSAVYLCASSASGEGETQYFGPGTRLLVL.

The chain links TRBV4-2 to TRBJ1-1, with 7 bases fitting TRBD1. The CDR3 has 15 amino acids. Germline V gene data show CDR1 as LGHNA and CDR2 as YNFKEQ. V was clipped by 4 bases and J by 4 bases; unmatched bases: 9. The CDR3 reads CASSPLTGSGTEAFF. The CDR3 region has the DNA TGTGCCAGCAGCCCCTTGACAGGGTCGGGCACTGAAGCTTTCTTT.

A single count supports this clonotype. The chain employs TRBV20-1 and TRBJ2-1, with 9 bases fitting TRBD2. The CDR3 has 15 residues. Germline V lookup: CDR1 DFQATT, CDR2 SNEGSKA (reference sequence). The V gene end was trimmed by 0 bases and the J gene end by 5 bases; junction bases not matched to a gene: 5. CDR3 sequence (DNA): TGCAGTGCTAGAGAGACTAGCGGACCAAACAATGAGCAGTTCTTC. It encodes CSARETSGPNNEQFF.

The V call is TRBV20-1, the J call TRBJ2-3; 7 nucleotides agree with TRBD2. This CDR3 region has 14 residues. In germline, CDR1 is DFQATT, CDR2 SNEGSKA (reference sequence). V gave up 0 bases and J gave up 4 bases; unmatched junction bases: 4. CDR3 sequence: CSAREPRGADTQYF. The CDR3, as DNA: TGCAGTGCTAGAGAGCCCCGGGGGGCAGATACGCAGTATTTT.

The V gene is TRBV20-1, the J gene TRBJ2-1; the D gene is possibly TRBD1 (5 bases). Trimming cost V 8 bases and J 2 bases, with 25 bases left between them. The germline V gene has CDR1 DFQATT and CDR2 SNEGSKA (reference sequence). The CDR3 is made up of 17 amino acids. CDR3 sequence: CSPKGDSVGIAYNEQFF. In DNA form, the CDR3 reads TGCAGTCCCAAAGGGGATTCTGTGGGTATAGCCTACAATGAGCAGTTCTTC.

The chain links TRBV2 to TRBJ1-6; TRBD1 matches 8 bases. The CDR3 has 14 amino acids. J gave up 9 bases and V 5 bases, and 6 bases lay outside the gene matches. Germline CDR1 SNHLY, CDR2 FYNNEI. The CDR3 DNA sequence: TGTGCCAGCAGTCAGACAGGGGCCGGTTCACCCCTCCACTTT. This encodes CASSQTGAGSPLHF.

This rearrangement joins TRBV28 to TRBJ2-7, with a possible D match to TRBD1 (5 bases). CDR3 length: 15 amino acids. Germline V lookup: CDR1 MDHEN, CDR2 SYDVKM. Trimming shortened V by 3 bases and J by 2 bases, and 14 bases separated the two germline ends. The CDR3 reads CASSFEGAKPYEQYF. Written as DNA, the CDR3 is TGTGCCAGCAGTTTTGAAGGGGCCAAACCCTACGAGCAGTACTTC.

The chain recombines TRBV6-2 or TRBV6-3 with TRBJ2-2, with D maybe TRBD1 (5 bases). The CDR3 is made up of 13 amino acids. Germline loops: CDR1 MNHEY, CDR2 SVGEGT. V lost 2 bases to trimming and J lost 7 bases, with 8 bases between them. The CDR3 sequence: CASSYQGGGELFF. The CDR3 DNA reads TGTGCCAGCAGTTACCAGGGCGGCGGGGAGCTGTTTTTT.

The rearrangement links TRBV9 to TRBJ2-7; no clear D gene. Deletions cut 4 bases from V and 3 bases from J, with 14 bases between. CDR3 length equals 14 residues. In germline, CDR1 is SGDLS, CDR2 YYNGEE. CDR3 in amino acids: CASSHKWGFYEQYF. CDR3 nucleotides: TGTGCCAGCAGCCACAAATGGGGTTTCTACGAGCAGTACTTC. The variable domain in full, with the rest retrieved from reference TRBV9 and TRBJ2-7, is DSGVTQTPKHLITATGQRVTLRCSPRSGDLSVYWYQQSLDQGLQFLIQYYNGEERAKGNILERFSAQQFPDLHSELNLSSLELGDSALYFCASSHKWGFYEQYFGPGTRLTVT.